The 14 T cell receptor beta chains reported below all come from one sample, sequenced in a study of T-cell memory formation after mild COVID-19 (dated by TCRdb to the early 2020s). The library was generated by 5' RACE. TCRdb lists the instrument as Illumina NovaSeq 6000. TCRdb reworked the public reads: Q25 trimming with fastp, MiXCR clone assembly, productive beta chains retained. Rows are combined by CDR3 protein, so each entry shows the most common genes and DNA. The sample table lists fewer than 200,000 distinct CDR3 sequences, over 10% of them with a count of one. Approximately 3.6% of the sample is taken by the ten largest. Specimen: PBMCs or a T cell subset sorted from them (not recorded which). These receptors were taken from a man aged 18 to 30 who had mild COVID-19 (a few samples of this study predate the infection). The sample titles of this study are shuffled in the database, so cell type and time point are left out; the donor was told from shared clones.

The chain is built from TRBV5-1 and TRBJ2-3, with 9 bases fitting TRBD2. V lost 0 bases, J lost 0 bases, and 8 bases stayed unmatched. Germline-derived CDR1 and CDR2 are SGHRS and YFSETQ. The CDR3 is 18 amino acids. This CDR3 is CASSLARGGGASTDTQYF. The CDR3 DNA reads TGCGCCAGCAGCTTGGCCCGTGGCGGGGGGGCTAGCACAGATACGCAGTATTTT.

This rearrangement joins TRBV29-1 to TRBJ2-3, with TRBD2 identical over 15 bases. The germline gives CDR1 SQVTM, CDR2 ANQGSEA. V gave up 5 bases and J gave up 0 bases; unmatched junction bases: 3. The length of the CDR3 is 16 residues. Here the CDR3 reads CSVTGTSGGSTDTQYF. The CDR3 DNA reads TGCAGCGTTACCGGGACTAGCGGGGGGAGCACAGATACGCAGTATTTT.

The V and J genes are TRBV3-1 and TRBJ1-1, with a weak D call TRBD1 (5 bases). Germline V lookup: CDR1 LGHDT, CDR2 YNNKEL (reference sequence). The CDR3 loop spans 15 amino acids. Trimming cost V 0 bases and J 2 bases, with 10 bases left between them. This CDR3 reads CASSQEGTFNTEAFF. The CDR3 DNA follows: TGTGCCAGCAGCCAAGAGGGGACTTTTAACACTGAAGCTTTCTTT. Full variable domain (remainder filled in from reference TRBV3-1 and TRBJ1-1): DTAVSQTPKYLVTQMGNDKSIKCEQNLGHDTMYWYKQDSKKFLKIMFSYNNKELIINETVPNRFSPKSPDKAHLNLHINSLELGDSAVYFCASSQEGTFNTEAFFGQGTRLTVV.

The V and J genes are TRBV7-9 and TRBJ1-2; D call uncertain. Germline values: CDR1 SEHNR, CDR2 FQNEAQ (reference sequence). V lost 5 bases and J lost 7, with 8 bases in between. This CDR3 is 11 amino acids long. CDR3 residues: CASSASLGYTF. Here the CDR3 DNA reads TGTGCCAGCAGCGCGTCCCTTGGCTACACCTTC.

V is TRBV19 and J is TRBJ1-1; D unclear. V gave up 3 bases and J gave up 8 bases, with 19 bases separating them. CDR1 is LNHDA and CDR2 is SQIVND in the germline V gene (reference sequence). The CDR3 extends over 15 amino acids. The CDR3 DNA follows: TGTGCCAGTAGTATTCAATATTTAGGAGGTGACGAAGCTTTCTTT. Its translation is CASSIQYLGGDEAFF. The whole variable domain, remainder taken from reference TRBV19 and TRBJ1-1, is DGGITQSPKYLFRKEGQNVTLSCEQNLNHDAMYWYRQDPGQGLRLIYYSQIVNDFQKGDIAEGYSVSREKKESFPLTVTSAQKNPTAFYLCASSIQYLGGDEAFFGQGTRLTVV.

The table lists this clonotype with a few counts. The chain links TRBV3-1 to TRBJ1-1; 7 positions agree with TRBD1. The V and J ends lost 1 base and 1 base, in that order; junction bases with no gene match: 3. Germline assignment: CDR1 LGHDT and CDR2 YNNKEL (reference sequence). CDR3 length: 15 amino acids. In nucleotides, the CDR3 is TGTGCCAGCAGCCAAGCCGGGACAGAGAACACTGAAGCTTTCTTT. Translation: CASSQAGTENTEAFF.

For the CDR3, the DNA is TGTGCCTGGAGGGAGAAACAGGGCTCCCCCTCTGGAAACACCATATATTTT. Its translation: CAWREKQGSPSGNTIYF. This chain links TRBV30 with TRBJ1-3, with D maybe TRBD1 (6 bases). The CDR3 length is 17 residues. V shed 3 bases and J shed 0 bases, with 18 bases lying between them. Germline V gene lookup returns CDR1 GTSNPN and CDR2 SVGIG (reference sequence). Complete variable domain (other parts from reference TRBV30 and TRBJ1-3): SQTIHQWPATLVQPVGSPLSLECTVEGTSNPNLYWYRQAAGRGLQLLFYSVGIGQISSEVPQNLSASRPQDRQFILSSKKLLLSDSGFYLCAWREKQGSPSGNTIYFGEGSWLTVV.

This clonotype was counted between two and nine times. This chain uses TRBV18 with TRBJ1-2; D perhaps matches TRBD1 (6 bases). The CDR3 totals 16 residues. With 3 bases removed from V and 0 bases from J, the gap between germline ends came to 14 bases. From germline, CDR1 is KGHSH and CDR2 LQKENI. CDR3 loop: CASSPDLQGTNYGYTF. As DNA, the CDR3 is TGTGCCAGCTCACCTGACCTTCAGGGGACTAACTATGGCTACACCTTC.

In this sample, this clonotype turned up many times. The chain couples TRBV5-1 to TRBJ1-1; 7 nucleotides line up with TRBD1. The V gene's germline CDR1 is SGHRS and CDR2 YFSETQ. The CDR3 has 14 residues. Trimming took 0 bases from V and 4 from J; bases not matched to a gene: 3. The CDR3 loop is CASSLDRGGTEAFF. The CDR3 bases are TGCGCCAGCAGCTTGGACAGGGGAGGCACTGAAGCTTTCTTT. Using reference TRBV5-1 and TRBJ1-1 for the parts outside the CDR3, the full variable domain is KAGVTQTPRYLIKTRGQQVTLSCSPISGHRSVSWYQQTPGQGLQFLFEYFSETQRNKGNFPGRFSGRQFSNSRSEMNVSTLELGDSALYLCASSLDRGGTEAFFGQGTRLTVV.

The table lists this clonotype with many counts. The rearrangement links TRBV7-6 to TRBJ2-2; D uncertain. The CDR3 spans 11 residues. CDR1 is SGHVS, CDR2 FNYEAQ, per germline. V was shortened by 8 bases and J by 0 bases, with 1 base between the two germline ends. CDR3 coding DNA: TGTGCCAGCGCGAACACCGGGGAGCTGTTTTTT. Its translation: CASANTGELFF. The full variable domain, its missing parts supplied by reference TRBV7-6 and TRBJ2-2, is GAGVSQSPRYKVTKRGQDVALRCDPISGHVSLYWYRQALGQGPEFLTYFNYEAQQDKSGLPNDRFSAERPEGSISTLTIQRTEQRDSAMYRCASANTGELFFGEGSRLTVL.

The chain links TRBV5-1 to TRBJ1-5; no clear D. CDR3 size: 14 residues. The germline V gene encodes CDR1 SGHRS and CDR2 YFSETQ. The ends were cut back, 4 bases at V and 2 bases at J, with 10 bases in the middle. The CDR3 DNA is TGCGCCAGCAGCGAGGGTATGGGCAATCAGCCCCAGCATTTT. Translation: CASSEGMGNQPQHF.

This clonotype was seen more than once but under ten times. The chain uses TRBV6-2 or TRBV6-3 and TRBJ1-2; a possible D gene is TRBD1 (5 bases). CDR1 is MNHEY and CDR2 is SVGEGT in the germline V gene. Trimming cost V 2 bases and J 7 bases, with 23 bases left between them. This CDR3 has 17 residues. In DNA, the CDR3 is TGTGCCAGCAGTTACAGCTTGTCCGGGGCGTTGATCGGTGGCTACACCTTC. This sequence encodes CASSYSLSGALIGGYTF.

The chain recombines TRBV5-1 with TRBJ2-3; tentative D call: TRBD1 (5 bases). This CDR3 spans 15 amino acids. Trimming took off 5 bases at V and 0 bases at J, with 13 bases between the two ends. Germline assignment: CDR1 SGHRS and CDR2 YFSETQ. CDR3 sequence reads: CASSAGSYSTDTQYF. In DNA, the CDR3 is TGCGCCAGCAGTGCAGGGTCCTATAGCACAGATACGCAGTATTTT.

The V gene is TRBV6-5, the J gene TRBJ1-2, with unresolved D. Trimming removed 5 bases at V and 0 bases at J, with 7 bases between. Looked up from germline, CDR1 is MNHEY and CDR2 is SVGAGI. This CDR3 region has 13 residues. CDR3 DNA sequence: TGTGCCAGCAGTCTACATGCTAACTATGGCTACACCTTC. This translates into CASSLHANYGYTF.